This T cell receptor (beta chain) was sequenced for a study of OX40 agonist ivuxolimab in advanced cancers. Study-level background: Ivuxolimab was a fully human IgG2 agonistic monoclonal antibody targeting the costimulatory receptor OX40 (CD134). Intravenous ivuxolimab was administered to patients every 2 weeks at six dose levels: 0.01, 0.1, 0.3, 1.5, 3 and 10 mg/kg. Among the approximately 54 dose-escalation patients, about 19 had hepatocellular carcinoma, around 15 melanoma, 9 renal cell carcinoma and 9 head and neck cancer. In the dose-escalation cohort, 65% to 85% of patients were male, and the mean age was roughly 56 years with a range of about 20 to 90. Prior anti-PD-1, anti-PD-L1 or anti-CTLA-4 therapy was permitted, and 40% to 50% of dose-escalation patients had received checkpoint inhibitors. Partial responses occurred in three dose-escalation patients, of whom one had hepatocellular carcinoma and two had cutaneous melanoma. The purpose of peripheral TCRbeta sequencing was to test whether ivuxolimab changed TCR sequence diversity and led to clonal T-cell expansion. The monotherapy dose-escalation portion (N of about 57 patients) of the phase I ivuxolimab trial is reported in the paper. The investigation overall reported the following: Low levels of normalized T-cell clonal expansion were also seen in some patients who did not respond. After ivuxolimab, more expanded clones were found on average in CD8+ T cells than in CD4+ T cells. Which antigens the clonally expanded peripheral T cells were specific for was not determined. In the 0.1-3.0 mg/kg groups, partial responders were among the patients with the lowest normalized peripheral clonal expansion, particularly in CD8+ T cells. At doses of 0.1 to 3.0 mg/kg, clonal expansion of both CD4+ and CD8+ T cells in blood was seen between baseline and week 6.

For sequencing of the TCRbeta CDR3 region, genomic DNA was extracted from the sorted cells. TCRbeta CDR3 regions were sequenced using the immunoSEQ Assay. The table was pulled from immuneACCESS by TCRdb, which kept in-frame rearrangements only. Such tables lose some clones; where checked, under half of the loss comes from unresolved V genes, and the rest has no known cause. The sample table records 45,000 to 55,000 clones; around 83% of these occur just once. The ten top clones hold roughly a tenth of the sample. The trial excluded patients who had a history of autoimmune disease or were on systemic immunosuppression. Peripheral blood for TCR sequencing was collected from all dose cohorts at baseline, on cycle 4 day 1, and on cycle 7 day 1. The samples were taken from a phase I, first-in-human, multicenter, open-label dose-escalation trial of ivuxolimab. Adults with locally advanced or metastatic melanoma, renal cell, hepatocellular, or head and neck squamous cell carcinoma were enrolled in the trial. Before TCR sequencing, CD4+ T cells and CD8+ T cells from peripheral blood were sorted into separate populations.

On this clone: Its antigen specificity is not known. Base qualities are not provided; no much larger clone lies one nucleotide away.

Material: CD4+ or CD8+ T cells sorted from blood, obtained in a trial of the OX40 agonist ivuxolimab. The clonotype comes from an adult with an advanced solid tumor such as melanoma, head and neck, liver or kidney cancer.

The CDR3 is CASSLQGALGANVLTF. The DNA reads as follows: TGTGCCAGCAGTTTACAGGGGGCTCTTGGGGCCAACGTCCTGACTTTC. This sequence uses TRBV7-9 and TRBJ2-6, with 9 central nucleotides matching TRBD1. V loses 6 bases at its end and J loses 3 bases; junction bases beyond the gene matches: 6. The CDR3 holds 16 amino acids from the cysteine to the phenylalanine. The CDR3 DNA has 48 bases and is translated from base 1. CDR1 and CDR2 were assigned from the germline V gene (reference sequence) as SEHNR and FQNEAQ.